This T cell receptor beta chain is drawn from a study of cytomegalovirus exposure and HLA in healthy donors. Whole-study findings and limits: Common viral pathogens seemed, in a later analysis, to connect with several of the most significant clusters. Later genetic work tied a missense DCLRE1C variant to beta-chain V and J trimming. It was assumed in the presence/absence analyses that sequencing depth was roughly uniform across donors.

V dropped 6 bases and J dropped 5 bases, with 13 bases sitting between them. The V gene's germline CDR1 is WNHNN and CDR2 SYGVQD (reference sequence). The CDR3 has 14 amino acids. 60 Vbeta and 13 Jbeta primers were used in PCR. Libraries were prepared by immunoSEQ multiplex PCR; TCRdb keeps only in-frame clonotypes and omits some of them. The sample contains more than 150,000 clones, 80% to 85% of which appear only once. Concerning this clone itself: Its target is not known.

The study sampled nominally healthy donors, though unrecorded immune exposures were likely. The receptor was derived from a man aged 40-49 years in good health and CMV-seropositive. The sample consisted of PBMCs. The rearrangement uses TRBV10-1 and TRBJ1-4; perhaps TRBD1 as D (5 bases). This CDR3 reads CASSDRTLNEKLFF. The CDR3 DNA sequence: TGCGCCAGCAGCGACAGAACCCTCAATGAAAAACTGTTTTTT.